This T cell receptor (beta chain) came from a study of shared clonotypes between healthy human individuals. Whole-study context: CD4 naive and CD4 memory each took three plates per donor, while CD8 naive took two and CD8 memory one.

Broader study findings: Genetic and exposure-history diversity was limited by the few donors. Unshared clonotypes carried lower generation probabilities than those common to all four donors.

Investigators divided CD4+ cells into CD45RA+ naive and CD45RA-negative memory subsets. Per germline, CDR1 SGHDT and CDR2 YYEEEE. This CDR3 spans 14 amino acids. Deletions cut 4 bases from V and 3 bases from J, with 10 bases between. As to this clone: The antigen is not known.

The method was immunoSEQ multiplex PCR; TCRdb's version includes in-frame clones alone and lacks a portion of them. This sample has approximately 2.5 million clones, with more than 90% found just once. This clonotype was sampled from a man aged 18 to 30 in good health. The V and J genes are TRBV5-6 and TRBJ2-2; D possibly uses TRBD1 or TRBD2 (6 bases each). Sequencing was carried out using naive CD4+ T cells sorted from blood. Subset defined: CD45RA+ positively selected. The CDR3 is CASSPGADTGELFF. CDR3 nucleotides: TGTGCCAGCAGCCCGGGGGCCGACACCGGGGAGCTGTTTTTT.